The 20 T cell receptor beta chains below were found in one sample sequenced in a study of shared clonotypes between healthy human individuals. Clones were sequenced by immunoSEQ multiplex PCR, and TCRdb holds only the in-frame ones, with some missing. The sample gives 400,000 to 500,000 clones, around 80% of which show up once; approximately 12% is in the top ten. Sequenced: PBMCs. The receptors derive from a middle-aged woman in good health. Some clones in this sample may be carry-over from other donors' samples.

The chain carries TRBV4-1 and TRBJ1-2, with a weak D call TRBD1 (5 bases). The CDR3 extends over 14 amino acids. Trimming removed 1 base from V and 5 bases from J, with 11 bases in between. The germline V gene encodes CDR1 MGHRA and CDR2 YSYEKL. The CDR3 DNA sequence: TGCGCCAGCAGCCAAGCGGCAGGGACTTATGGCTACACCTTC. It translates to CASSQAAGTYGYTF.

Of note for this clone: This same CDR3 is encoded by further DNA sequences in the sample. The chain carries TRBV7-2 and TRBJ1-1, with 8 nucleotides matching TRBD1. Germline assignment: CDR1 SGHTA and CDR2 FQGNSA. V shed 4 bases, J shed 1 base, and the junction held 2 bases outside the gene matches. The CDR3 is 14 residues long. CDR3 DNA sequence: TGTGCCAGCAGCTCCCAGGGGGCGAACACTGAAGCTTTCTTT. Amino acid sequence: CASSSQGANTEAFF. Combining the CDR3 with reference TRBV7-2 and TRBJ1-1 gives the whole variable domain GAGVSQSPSNKVTEKGKDVELRCDPISGHTALYWYRQSLGQGLEFLIYFQGNSAPDKSGLPSDRFSAERTGGSVSTLTIQRTQQEDSAVYLCASSSQGANTEAFFGQGTRLTVV.

The chain employs TRBV19 and TRBJ2-5; TRBD1 matches at 7 bases. The germline CDR1 and CDR2 sequences are LNHDA and SQIVND (reference sequence). This CDR3 contains 15 residues. V trimming: 5 bases; J trimming: 2 bases; junction bases outside the gene matches: 8. CDR3 DNA sequence: TGTGCCAGTAGTCGCGGACAGGTTCCTCAAGAGACCCAGTACTTC. Amino acid sequence: CASSRGQVPQETQYF.

The chain employs TRBV7-9 and TRBJ2-1; 7 positions agree with TRBD2. V shed 5 bases and J 8 bases; nucleotides not matched to a gene: 6. The V gene's germline CDR1 is SEHNR and CDR2 FQNEAQ (reference sequence). The CDR3 has 13 residues. DNA for the CDR3: TGTGCCAGCAGCCCGGGGGGTCCGGATGAGCAGTTCTTC. Translation: CASSPGGPDEQFF.

To note about this clone: One base away lies a much larger clone, so this may be a sequencing read error. The conserved final phenylalanine or tryptophan is absent from the CDR3, which likely points to a read error. The CDR3 here is CAWSWDTGELFI. The CDR3 nucleotides are TGTGCCTGGTCGTGGGACACCGGGGAGCTGTTTATT. This chain links TRBV30 with TRBJ2-2; D is unresolved. Germline V gene sequence: CDR1 GTSNPN, CDR2 SVGIG (reference sequence). The CDR3 is 12 amino acids. Trimming cost V 5 bases and J 3 bases, with 7 bases left between them.

The chain couples TRBV5-1 to TRBJ2-5; 7 positions match TRBD1. Trimming removed 4 bases from V and 1 base from J; junction bases left unmatched: 4. The CDR3 is 14 residues long. Germline V lookup: CDR1 SGHRS, CDR2 YFSETQ. CDR3 DNA sequence: TGCGCCAGCAGCGCTGGGACAGCCCAAGAGACCCAGTACTTC. Amino acids: CASSAGTAQETQYF. Variable domain in full (rest from reference TRBV5-1 and TRBJ2-5): KAGVTQTPRYLIKTRGQQVTLSCSPISGHRSVSWYQQTPGQGLQFLFEYFSETQRNKGNFPGRFSGRQFSNSRSEMNVSTLELGDSALYLCASSAGTAQETQYFGPGTRLLVL.

This rearrangement joins TRBV6-1 to TRBJ2-5, with 11 bases identical to TRBD2. The ends lost 5 bases at V and 1 base at J; junction bases unmatched: 3. In germline, CDR1 is MNHNS, CDR2 SASEGT. CDR3 length: 15 residues. CDR3 in amino acids: CASSRGLAAQETQYF. In DNA, the CDR3 is TGTGCCAGCAGTAGGGGACTAGCGGCCCAAGAGACCCAGTACTTC.

This clone was found once. The chain combines TRBV19 with TRBJ1-3, with no clear D. Germline V CDR1 and CDR2: LNHDA, SQIVND (reference sequence). The CDR3 length is 17 residues. V lost 7 bases to trimming and J lost 0 bases, with 19 bases between them. CDR3 amino acids: CASTGWAGRDSGNTIYF. The CDR3 DNA sequence: TGTGCCAGTACGGGGTGGGCAGGCCGCGACTCTGGAAACACCATATATTTT.

The CDR3 nucleotides are TGTGCCAGCAGCTTAATGGGGGATAGTGGGACCCAGTACTTC. This codes for CASSLMGDSGTQYF. The chain is built from TRBV7-2 and TRBJ2-5; D is perhaps TRBD1 or TRBD2 (5 bases each). Per the germline V gene, CDR1 is SGHTA and CDR2 is FQGNSA. The V end lost 2 bases, the J end lost 7 bases, and 14 bases lay between the germline ends. The CDR3 runs to 14 residues.

The chain recombines TRBV4-2 with TRBJ2-5, with 13 nucleotides matching TRBD2. This CDR3 is built from 17 residues. Germline CDR1 LGHNA, CDR2 YNFKEQ. Trimming took 0 bases from V and 2 from J; bases not matched to a gene: 3. The CDR3 sequence is CASSQEGGLAGQETQYF. The CDR3 bases are TGTGCCAGCAGCCAAGAGGGGGGACTAGCGGGACAAGAGACCCAGTACTTC.

The V and J genes are TRBV4-3 and TRBJ2-4; D is possibly TRBD2 (6 bases). This CDR3 comprises 21 residues. Germline V gene lookup returns CDR1 LGHNA and CDR2 YSLEER. Trimming took 3 bases from V and 0 from J, leaving 27 bases between them. In DNA, the CDR3 is TGCGCCAGCAGCCAGGAGCCGCCCAGGGACTCGACGCCGCTAGCCAAAAACATTCAGTACTTC. Encoded protein: CASSQEPPRDSTPLAKNIQYF.

This clone was seen a few times. V is TRBV11-2 and J is TRBJ2-3; D tentatively fits TRBD1 or TRBD2 (5 bases each). The V gene's germline CDR1 is SGHAT and CDR2 FQNNGV. The CDR3 has 18 amino acids. Trimming removed 5 bases from V and 2 bases from J, with 23 bases in between. The CDR3 DNA is TGTGCCAGCAGCACCCCTAGGGACGGCCGAACGAACACAGATACGCAGTATTTT. Translated, it gives CASSTPRDGRTNTDTQYF.

The chain recombines TRBV4-1 with TRBJ2-5, with D possibly being TRBD2 (7 bases). There are 16 residues in the CDR3. V was trimmed by 4 bases and J by 0 bases, leaving 15 bases between them. The germline V gene has CDR1 MGHRA and CDR2 YSYEKL. CDR3 in DNA: TGCGCCAGCAGCCGAAGGGGGGGGACTAACCAAGAGACCCAGTACTTC. As protein: CASSRRGGTNQETQYF.

Only one count was recorded for this clone. The rearrangement links TRBV6-5 to TRBJ2-6; D is undetermined. The CDR3 extends over 15 amino acids. The V gene's germline CDR1 is MNHEY and CDR2 SVGAGI. Trimming stripped 5 bases from V and 4 bases from J, with 12 bases between. In nucleotides, the CDR3 is TGTGCCAGCAGTACGGGCCCAGCAGGGGCCAACGTCCTGACTTTC. Its translation is CASSTGPAGANVLTF.

This clone appeared once. Other DNA sequences from this sample encode an identical CDR3 as well. The rearrangement links TRBV5-4 to TRBJ1-1, with D perhaps matching TRBD1 (6 bases). V was shortened by 5 bases and J by 1 base, with 9 bases between the two germline ends. Germline lookup yields CDR1 SGHNT and CDR2 YYREEE (reference sequence). The CDR3 length is 13 residues. The CDR3 DNA sequence: TGTGCCAGCAGTCCCAGGGGGAACACTGAAGCTTTCTTT. As protein: CASSPRGNTEAFF.

This clone is a singleton in its sample. Here the CDR3 DNA reads TGTGCCAGCAGTCCGGGGTGGGGCCAAGAGACCCAGTACTTC. Protein: CASSPGWGQETQYF. The V and J genes are TRBV28 and TRBJ2-5; D possibly corresponds to TRBD2 (5 bases). Germline V gives CDR1 MDHEN, CDR2 SYDVKM. This CDR3 is 14 amino acids long. Trimming pared 5 bases from V and 1 base from J, leaving 11 bases between. Variable domain in full (rest from reference TRBV28 and TRBJ2-5): DVKVTQSSRYLVKRTGEKVFLECVQDMDHENMFWYRQDPGLGLRLIYFSYDVKMKEKGDIPEGYSVSREKKERFSLILESASTNQTSMYLCASSPGWGQETQYFGPGTRLLVL.

The chain carries TRBV28 and TRBJ2-2, with 11 bases aligning to TRBD2. CDR3 length equals 16 residues. In germline, CDR1 is MDHEN, CDR2 SYDVKM. J lost 5 bases, V lost 6 bases, and 8 bases had no gene match. CDR3 region: CASRTLAGGRTGELFF. The CDR3 coding sequence is TGTGCCAGCAGGACCCTAGCGGGAGGAAGAACCGGGGAGCTGTTTTTT.

J is TRBJ1-3 and V is TRBV4-3; D gene unclear. The CDR3 is 13 residues long. V lost 3 bases to trimming and J lost 4 bases, with 7 bases between them. Germline CDR1 reads LGHNA; CDR2 reads YSLEER. CDR3 sequence: CASSQEQGNTIYF. CDR3 bases: TGCGCCAGCAGCCAGGAGCAGGGAAACACCATATATTTT.

In its sample, this clone was seen a few times. This chain connects TRBV18 to TRBJ1-1; 8 positions agree with TRBD1. V gave up 3 bases and J gave up 7 bases; unmatched junction bases: 7. Germline V gives CDR1 KGHSH, CDR2 LQKENI. The CDR3 sequence is 14 residues long. CDR3 nucleotide sequence: TGTGCCAGCTCACCCCATGGGACAGGTGATGAAGCTTTCTTT. Its protein is CASSPHGTGDEAFF.

The V call is TRBV27, the J call TRBJ1-1; D uncertain. Between the trimmed V and J ends, which lost 6 bases and 2 bases, there was a span of 7 bases. The germline CDR1 and CDR2 sequences are MNHEY and SMNVEV (reference sequence). The CDR3 is 12 amino acids. The CDR3 loop is CASSDRNTEAFF. CDR3 DNA: TGTGCCAGCAGCGACCGCAACACTGAAGCTTTCTTT.